The 7 T cell receptor beta chains given below trace back to one sample, sequenced in a study of OX40 agonist ivuxolimab in advanced cancers. Method: immunoSEQ multiplex PCR; TCRdb's copy keeps in-frame clones and lacks some. The repertoire holds tens of thousands of clones, roughly 84% seen once, with 0.3% to 0.45% in the top ten. Sample: CD4+ or CD8+ T cells sorted from blood, taken in a trial of the OX40 agonist ivuxolimab. These receptors were obtained from an adult with an advanced solid tumor such as melanoma, head and neck, liver or kidney cancer.

V and J are TRBV7-3 and TRBJ2-2; 13 nucleotides agree with TRBD2. V lost 5 bases and J lost 7; bases outside the gene matches: 10. Looked up from germline, CDR1 is SGHTA and CDR2 is FQGTGA. The CDR3 covers 17 residues. CDR3 in amino acids: CASSRPEGLAGIGELFF. The CDR3 coding sequence is TGTGCCAGCAGCCGCCCGGAGGGACTAGCGGGGATCGGGGAGCTGTTTTTT.

The rearrangement uses TRBV18 and TRBJ1-5; no clear D. The CDR3 is 13 amino acids. V dropped 3 bases and J dropped 1 base, with 4 bases sitting between them. Germline CDR1 KGHSH, CDR2 LQKENI. The CDR3 loop reads CASSPKSNQPQHF. For the CDR3, the DNA is TGTGCCAGCTCACCGAAGAGCAATCAGCCCCAGCATTTT.

The V call is TRBV9, the J call TRBJ2-7, with 8 bases that match TRBD1. In germline, CDR1 is SGDLS, CDR2 YYNGEE. CDR3 length: 16 amino acids. V was clipped by 4 bases and J by 4 bases; unmatched bases: 13. The CDR3 DNA sequence: TGTGCCAGCAGCCCCCAGGGGGCGGGTTTTATATACGAGCAGTACTTC. Protein product: CASSPQGAGFIYEQYF.

The rearrangement uses TRBV6-5 and TRBJ2-1; TRBD2 agrees at 9 bases. CDR1 and CDR2 (germline): MNHEY, SVGAGI. CDR3 length: 14 amino acids. J lost 6 bases, V lost 5 bases, and 5 bases had no gene match. The CDR3 loop is CASSSGGPVNEQFF. CDR3 nucleotides: TGTGCCAGCAGTAGCGGGGGGCCGGTCAATGAGCAGTTCTTC.

The chain recombines TRBV6-5 with TRBJ1-4; a possible D gene is TRBD1 (6 bases). This CDR3 is built from 14 residues. Trimming pared 5 bases from V and 6 bases from J, leaving 13 bases between. Germline V lookup: CDR1 MNHEY, CDR2 SVGAGI. CDR3 DNA sequence: TGTGCCAGCAGTCCCACAGGGTTGGATGAAAAACTGTTTTTT. Translated: CASSPTGLDEKLFF.

The chain links TRBV6-6 to TRBJ1-4; D may be TRBD1 (6 bases). CDR1 MNHNY and CDR2 SVGAGI come from the germline V gene (reference sequence). The CDR3 sequence is 15 residues long. The V end was cut by 6 bases, the J end by 0 bases, with 11 bases between. The CDR3 protein is CASRPDSATNEKLFF. CDR3 sequence (DNA): TGTGCCAGCAGGCCGGACAGTGCAACTAATGAAAAACTGTTTTTT.

V and J are TRBV10-1 and TRBJ1-4; unclear D gene. Trimming left V 1 base short and J 11 bases short, with 11 bases between. CDR1 is WNHNN, CDR2 SYGVQD, per germline (reference sequence). The CDR3 is 13 amino acids. In nucleotides, the CDR3 is TGCGCCAGCAGTGAGTGTAGGGATACCAAACTGTTTTTT. Translated, it gives CASSECRDTKLFF.